This T cell receptor (beta chain) derives from a study of blood T cell repertoires in COVID-19 (TCRdb year 2020). Study-wide context: The collaborator samples originated in the United States, Italy and Spain and spanned the acute and convalescent phases of COVID-19. The repertoires were made available in a free public database intended to serve as a resource for research on the immune response to SARS-CoV-2. The material from the prospective study consisted of cDNA or gDNA derived from T cells, B-cell-depleted T cells, or PBMCs. Where available, HLA class I and class II types were taken from metadata supplied by the sample provider and were not determined by assay-based typing. Samples were obtained from the ongoing ImmuneRACE study (first 160 participants) and from approximately 1,200 subjects provided by 6 global collaborators. Subjects who had been exposed to COVID-19, were actively infected with it, or had recovered from it provided the deeply sampled blood TCRbeta repertoires that made up the dataset. Nearly every sample came with metadata listing a de-identified subject ID, COVID-19 status, age in years and sex. Broad study findings and their caveats: How much clinical and demographic metadata was included differed by source and by participant, and the metadata was provided uncurated.

The immunoSEQ Assay, a bias-controlled multiplex PCR, was used to amplify TCRbeta CDR3 regions from genomic DNA. The authors' pipeline ran thus. The number of nucleated cells in each sample was estimated from the amplification of reference gene primers within the assay. To quantify the absolute abundance of each unique TCRbeta CDR3 rearrangement, sequence reads were collapsed and filtered. For each sample, productive Simpson clonality was calculated by taking the square root of Simpson's diversity index across productive rearrangements. Imported from immuneACCESS, the table was reduced by TCRdb to in-frame sequences with V and J called. These copies leave out some clones; in studies compared against another copy, an unresolved V gene accounts for under half, and the cause of the remainder is not known. D and trimming come from the DNA, and the V and J calls and clone size come from that table. This sample holds approximately 140,000 clones; about 85% were observed only once. Clones ranked in the top ten supply approximately 2.5% of the sample.

In Seattle, one collaborating source enrolled patients while the infection was active and tracked those patients longitudinally over the course of disease. Collaborating institutions collected whole blood in K2EDTA tubes following their own protocols. For TCRbeta analysis, collaborator samples were shipped as frozen whole blood, as isolated PBMCs, or as DNA extracted from either sample type. Deletion took 6 bases off V and 7 bases off J, with a span of 13 bases between the germline ends. Measured from the cysteine to the phenylalanine, the CDR3 is 13 residues long. Here the CDR3 DNA is all that survives: 39 bases in frame from base 1. CDR1 and CDR2 (LNHDA, SQIVND) derive from the germline V gene (reference sequence). With respect to this clone: What this receptor recognizes is not known. Per-base qualities were not stored, and no clone one base away is much larger.

The chain is encoded by TRBV19 joined to TRBJ1-5; TRBD1 is perhaps the D gene, given 6 matching bases. The specimen sequenced was peripheral blood. This clonotype was obtained from a human donor with COVID-19, enrolled during active disease. The donor label of this sample is uncertain. In nucleotides, the sequence is TGTGCCAGTAGCCCCGCAGGGGCCCAGCCCCAGCATTTT. Translated, it reads CASSPAGAQPQHF.